This record covers a single T cell receptor beta chain. Its antigen remains unidentified. Before the COVID-19 pandemic, during about 2011-2019, CD4+ T cells were taken from unexposed donors. After ten to eleven days of culture, CD4+ T cells were isolated. Unexposed-donor CD4+ T cells were probed with SARS-CoV-2 S/N and four cold-coronavirus spikes, cells permitting. These data come from a study of CD4 T cells in relation to SARS-CoV-2 and coronaviruses. Study-level background: ViraFEST: approximately 10-day antigen culture of PBMCs, then TCR beta CDR3 sequencing. Study-wide points: Samples before the pandemic and after infection were not matched within any donor. Crossreactive clones expanded significantly less to SARS-CoV-2 than monoreactive clones.

CDR3 size: 13 residues. Here immunoSEQ multiplex PCR was the method, and the copy in TCRdb shows in-frame clones only, minus some. The sample records roughly 21,000 clones, 65% to 80% being singletons. Sequencing used CD4+ T cells from PBMCs, cultured in vitro. The gene calls are TRBV21-1 and TRBJ1-2. TRBV21-1 is labeled a pseudogene. The clonotype comes from a human donor in good health. The CDR3 region has the DNA TGTGCCAGCAGCCCCCTTTTTTGCTATGGCTACACCTTC. Translating it yields CASSPLFCYGYTF.